This TCR beta chain was found in a study of post-analysis software for immune sequencing data. Germline V gene sequence: CDR1 SGHRS, CDR2 YFSETQ. V was pared by 4 bases and J by 5 bases, with 12 bases between. The CDR3 has 13 residues. TCR beta cDNA libraries included unique molecular identifiers. TCRdb reprocessed the PCR reads with MiXCR, giving one entry per CDR3 protein. The sample includes about 540,000 distinct CDR3 sequences, around 36% of them seen just once. Points from the study as a whole: When patients were compared with controls, about five TRBV segments were more frequent, TRBV5-6, TRBV5-1 and TRBV20-1 among them.

In this sample, this clonotype turned up many times. Its target is unknown. The specimen was blood. The source is a girl between 2 and 17 years old with multiple sclerosis. The V call is TRBV5-1, the J call TRBJ2-5, with D possibly being TRBD2 (7 bases). CDR3 coding DNA: TGCGCCAGCAGCAGGGGGGGTAGCGAGACCCAGTACTTC. This sequence encodes CASSRGGSETQYF.